The entry below describes one T cell receptor beta chain. Its antigen is undetermined. This sample was taken from a study of shared clonotypes between healthy human individuals. Findings and limits, study-wide: When naive CD4 clonotypes were compared across several donors, around 5% were shared.

The authors loaded around 220 ng DNA, around 32,000 T cell genomes, into sorted-subset replicate PCRs. The assay was immunoSEQ multiplex PCR, and TCRdb's table has in-frame clones only and misses some. The table records around 1.5 million clones, approximately 98% of them present only once. V lost 7 bases to trimming and J lost 4 bases, with 14 bases between them. The CDR3 is 13 amino acids. CDR1 LNHDA and CDR2 SQIVND come from the germline V gene (reference sequence). J is TRBJ2-7 and V is TRBV19, with a possible D match to TRBD2 (6 bases). The sequenced sample consisted of naive CD4+ T cells sorted from blood. Subset given: CD45RA+ positively selected. The receptor was derived from a man aged 25 to 40 in good health. The CDR3 loop reads CASTQTGVYEQYF. CDR3 nucleotide sequence: TGTGCCAGTACCCAGACGGGAGTGTACGAGCAGTACTTC. The full variable domain, rest sourced from reference TRBV19 and TRBJ2-7, is DGGITQSPKYLFRKEGQNVTLSCEQNLNHDAMYWYRQDPGQGLRLIYYSQIVNDFQKGDIAEGYSVSREKKESFPLTVTSAQKNPTAFYLCASTQTGVYEQYFGPGTRLTVT.